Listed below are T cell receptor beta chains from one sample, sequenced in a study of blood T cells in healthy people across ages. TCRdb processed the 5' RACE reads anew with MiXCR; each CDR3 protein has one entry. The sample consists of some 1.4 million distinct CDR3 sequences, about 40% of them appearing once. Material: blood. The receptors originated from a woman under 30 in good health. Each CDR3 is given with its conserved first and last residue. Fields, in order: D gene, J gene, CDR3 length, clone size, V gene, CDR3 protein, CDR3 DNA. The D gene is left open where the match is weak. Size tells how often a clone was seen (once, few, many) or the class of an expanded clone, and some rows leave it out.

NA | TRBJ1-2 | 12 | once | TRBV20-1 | CSASGQGGGYTF | TGCAGTGCTTCAGGGCAGGGAGGCGGCTACACCTTC
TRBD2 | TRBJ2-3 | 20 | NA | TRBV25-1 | CASSKGMGLTSGGAPDTQYF | TGTGCCAGCTCTAAAGGAATGGGCTTAACTAGCGGGGGGGCGCCAGATACGCAGTATTTT
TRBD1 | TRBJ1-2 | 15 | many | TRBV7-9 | CASSRGQGANYGYTF | TGTGCCAGCAGCCGGGGACAGGGAGCTAACTATGGCTACACCTTC
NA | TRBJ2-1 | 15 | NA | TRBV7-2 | CASSLSRGIHNEQFF | TGTGCCAGCAGCTTATCACGGGGGATCCACAATGAGCAGTTCTTC
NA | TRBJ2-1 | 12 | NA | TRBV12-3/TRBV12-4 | CASSPQVHEQFF | TGTGCCAGCAGCCCACAGGTTCATGAGCAGTTCTTC
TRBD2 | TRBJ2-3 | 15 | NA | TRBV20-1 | CSARAASGYTDTQYF | TGCAGTGCTAGAGCGGCTAGCGGCTACACAGATACGCAGTATTTT
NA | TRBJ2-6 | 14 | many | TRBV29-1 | CSVGGSSGANVLTF | TGCAGCGTTGGAGGATCCTCTGGGGCCAACGTCCTGACTTTC
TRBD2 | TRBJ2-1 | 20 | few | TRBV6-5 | CASSIDPHPLAGSSYNEQFF | TGTGCCAGCAGTATCGACCCCCACCCTCTAGCGGGGAGCTCCTACAATGAGCAGTTCTTC
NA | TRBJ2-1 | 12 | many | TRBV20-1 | CSASRTDNEQFF | TGCAGTGCCAGCCGGACCGACAATGAGCAGTTCTTC
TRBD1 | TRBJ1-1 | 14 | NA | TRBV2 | CASSEGRGWAEAFF | TGTGCCAGCAGTGAAGGCAGGGGGTGGGCTGAAGCTTTCTTT
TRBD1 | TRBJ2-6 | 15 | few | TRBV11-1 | CASSTGQGGTNVLTF | TGTGCCAGCAGCACCGGACAGGGGGGGACCAACGTCCTGACTTTC
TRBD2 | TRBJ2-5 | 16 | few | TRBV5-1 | CASSPSLTSGQETQYF | TGCGCCAGCAGCCCATCCCTTACTAGCGGGCAAGAGACCCAGTACTTC
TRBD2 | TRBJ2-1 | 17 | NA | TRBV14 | CASSPIGSGIHYNEQFF | TGTGCCAGCAGCCCTATTGGAAGCGGGATTCACTACAATGAGCAGTTCTTC
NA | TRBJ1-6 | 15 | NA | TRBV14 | CASSEVRGWNSPLHF | TGTGCCAGCAGCGAAGTCCGAGGGTGGAATTCACCCCTCCACTTT
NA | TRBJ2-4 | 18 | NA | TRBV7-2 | CASSLRPFGYSSYNEQYF | TGTGCCAGCAGCTTACGTCCGTTCGGGTACAGCTCCTACAATGAGCAGTACTTC
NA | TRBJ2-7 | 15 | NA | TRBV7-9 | CASSFSGAITYEQYF | TGTGCCAGCAGCTTCAGTGGGGCCATCACCTACGAGCAGTACTTC
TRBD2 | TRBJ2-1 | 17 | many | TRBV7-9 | CASSLGLAGGSYNEQFF | TGTGCCAGCAGCTTAGGACTAGCGGGAGGGAGCTACAATGAGCAGTTCTTC
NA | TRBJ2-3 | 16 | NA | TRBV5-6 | CASSELAGHYTDTQYF | TGTGCCAGCAGCGAATTGGCCGGGCATTACACAGATACGCAGTATTTT
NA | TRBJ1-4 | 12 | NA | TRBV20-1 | CSTILVGEKLFF | TGCAGTACAATCCTGGTCGGTGAAAAACTGTTTTTT
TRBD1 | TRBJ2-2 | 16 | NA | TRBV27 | CASSLGDRVGTGELFF | TGTGCCAGCAGTTTAGGGGACAGGGTCGGCACCGGGGAGCTGTTTTTT
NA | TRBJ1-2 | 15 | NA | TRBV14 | CASSPLGQPVRGYTF | TGTGCCAGCAGCCCCCTAGGACAGCCCGTACGTGGCTACACCTTC
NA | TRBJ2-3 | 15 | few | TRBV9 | CASSVEAIDTDTQYF | TGTGCCAGCAGCGTAGAGGCTATAGACACAGATACGCAGTATTTT
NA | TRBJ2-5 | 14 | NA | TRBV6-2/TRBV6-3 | CASSLVSNPETQYF | TGTGCCAGCAGTTTGGTCTCAAACCCAGAGACCCAGTACTTC
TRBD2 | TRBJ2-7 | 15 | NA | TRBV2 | CASRLTSGPSYEQYF | TGTGCCAGCAGATTGACTAGCGGCCCCTCGTACGAGCAGTACTTC
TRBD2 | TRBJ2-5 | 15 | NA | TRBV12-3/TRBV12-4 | CASTLTSGGATEQYF | TGTGCCAGCACCCTGACTAGCGGGGGGGCCACTGAGCAGTACTTC
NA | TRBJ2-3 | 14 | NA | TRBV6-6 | CASQGLQNTDTQYF | TGTGCCAGCCAAGGACTACAGAACACAGATACGCAGTATTTT
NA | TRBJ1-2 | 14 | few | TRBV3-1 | CASSQGTRAYGYTF | TGTGCCAGCAGCCAAGGGACACGTGCCTATGGCTACACCTTC
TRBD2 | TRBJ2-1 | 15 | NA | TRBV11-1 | CASSLEASGGNEQFF | TGTGCCAGCAGCTTAGAGGCTAGCGGAGGGAATGAGCAGTTCTTC
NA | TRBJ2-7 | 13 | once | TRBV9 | CASGRTNSYEQYF | TGTGCCAGCGGAAGGACCAACTCCTACGAGCAGTACTTC
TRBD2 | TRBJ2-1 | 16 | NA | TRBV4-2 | CASSLLTAGGGNERFF | TGTGCCAGCAGCCTACTAACAGCGGGGGGGGGCAATGAGCGGTTCTTC
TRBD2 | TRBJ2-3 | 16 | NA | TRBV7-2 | CASSYLAGGLADTQYF | TGTGCCAGCAGCTACCTAGCGGGGGGGCTCGCAGATACGCAGTATTTT
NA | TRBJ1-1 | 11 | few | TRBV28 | CASSLYAEAFF | TGTGCCAGCAGTTTATATGCTGAAGCTTTCTTT
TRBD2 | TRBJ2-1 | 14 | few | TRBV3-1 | CASSQEFSGDEQFF | TGTGCCAGCAGCCAGGAATTTAGCGGGGATGAGCAGTTCTTC
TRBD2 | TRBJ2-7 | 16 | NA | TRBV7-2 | CASSLVGGTSDYEQYF | TGTGCCAGCAGCTTAGTTGGGGGGACTAGCGACTACGAGCAGTACTTC
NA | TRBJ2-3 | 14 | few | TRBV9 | CASSDRLGTDTQYF | TGTGCCAGCAGCGATAGACTGGGCACAGATACGCAGTATTTT
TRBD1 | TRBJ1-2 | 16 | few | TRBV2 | CASSETRTGLGYGYTF | TGTGCCAGCAGTGAAACCCGGACAGGGTTAGGATATGGCTACACCTTC
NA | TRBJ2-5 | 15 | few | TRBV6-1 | CASSELYGGGETQYF | TGTGCCAGCAGTGAACTATATGGGGGCGGGGAGACCCAGTACTTC
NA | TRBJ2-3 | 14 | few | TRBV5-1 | CASRADLFTDTQYF | TGCGCCAGCAGGGCAGATCTCTTCACAGATACGCAGTATTTT
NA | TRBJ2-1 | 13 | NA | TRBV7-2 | CASSSPMYNEQFF | TGTGCCAGCAGCTCCCCAATGTACAATGAGCAGTTCTTC
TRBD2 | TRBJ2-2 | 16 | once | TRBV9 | CASSVGGLVPTGELFF | TGTGCCAGCAGCGTAGGGGGACTAGTTCCCACCGGGGAGCTGTTTTTT
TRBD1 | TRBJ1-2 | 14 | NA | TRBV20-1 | CSAKTGRPNYGYTF | TGCAGTGCTAAGACAGGGCGGCCCAACTATGGCTACACCTTC
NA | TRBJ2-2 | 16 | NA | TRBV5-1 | CASSLVPSHNTGELFF | TGCGCCAGCAGCTTGGTCCCCTCCCATAACACCGGGGAGCTGTTTTTT
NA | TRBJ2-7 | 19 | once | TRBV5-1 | CASSRSRGLERENIYEQYF | TGCGCCAGCAGCAGAAGCAGGGGGCTGGAGCGGGAGAACATCTACGAGCAGTACTTC
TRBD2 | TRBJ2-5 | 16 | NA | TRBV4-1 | CASSPSRIAGVDEQYF | TGCGCCAGCAGCCCCTCCCGGATAGCGGGAGTAGATGAGCAGTACTTC
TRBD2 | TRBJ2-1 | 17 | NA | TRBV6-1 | CASSPSTGGARYNEQFF | TGCGCCAGCAGTCCATCAACGGGGGGGGCGCGGTACAATGAGCAGTTCTTC
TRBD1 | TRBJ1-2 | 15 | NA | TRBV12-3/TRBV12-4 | CASSLQGALVEGYTF | TGTGCCAGCAGTTTACAGGGGGCTCTCGTAGAAGGCTACACCTTC
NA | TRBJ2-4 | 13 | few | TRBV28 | CASSLFAKNIQYF | TGTGCCAGCAGTTTATTTGCCAAAAACATTCAGTACTTC
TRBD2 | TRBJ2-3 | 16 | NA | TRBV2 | CASSALAGGRGDTQYF | TGTGCCAGCAGTGCACTAGCGGGGGGGCGCGGAGATACGCAGTATTTT
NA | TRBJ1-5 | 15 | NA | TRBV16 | CASSPPGWGNQPQHF | TGTGCCAGCAGCCCCCCCGGGTGGGGCAATCAGCCCCAGCATTTT
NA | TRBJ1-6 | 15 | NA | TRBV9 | CASSVDPRVNSPLHF | TGTGCCAGCAGCGTCGATCCCAGGGTAAACTCACCCCTCCACTTT
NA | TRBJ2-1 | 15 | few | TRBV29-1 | CSVDGRPSSYNEQFF | TGCAGCGTTGACGGGCGGCCAAGCTCCTACAATGAGCAGTTCTTC